Each of the 24 T cell receptor beta chains below was sequenced from the same sample in a study of T cell responses to AZD1222 COVID-19 vaccine. The repertoire was sequenced with immunoSEQ multiplex PCR; TCRdb's copy has only in-frame clones and lacks some. The profile shows fewer than 75,000 clones, about 85% of them singletons. Sequenced material: peripheral blood, taken on day 0 of AZD1222 vaccination. The receptors here all came from an adult in good health.

The chain has TRBV12-3 or TRBV12-4 and TRBJ1-1, with D maybe TRBD1 (6 bases). This CDR3 contains 13 residues. The ends were cut back, 6 bases at V and 6 bases at J, with 14 bases in the middle. CDR3 amino acids: CASRITGRPEAFF. CDR3 DNA sequence: TGTGCCAGCAGGATAACAGGGAGGCCTGAAGCTTTCTTT.

The chain uses TRBV4-1 and TRBJ1-3; TRBD1 is a possible D gene (5 bases). Germline V gene sequence: CDR1 MGHRA, CDR2 YSYEKL. Trimming cost V 0 bases and J 4 bases, with 10 bases left between them. There are 15 residues in the CDR3. The CDR3 loop is CASSQDWTTGNTIYF. CDR3 DNA sequence: TGCGCCAGCAGCCAAGATTGGACAACCGGAAACACCATATATTTT.

This clone has only one observation. At one end the junction does not follow the germline gene, possibly because of a read error. The V call is TRBV5-4, the J call TRBJ2-7; D uncertain. Germline V gene lookup returns CDR1 SGHNT and CDR2 YYREEE (reference sequence). The CDR3 has 13 residues. The CDR3 is CASGFTNSYEQYF. CDR3 bases: TGTGCCAGCGGCTTCACAAACAGCTACGAGCAGTACTTC.

A single count supports this clone. The chain combines TRBV14 with TRBJ2-1; D may be TRBD1 or TRBD2 (5 bases each). CDR1 and CDR2 (germline): SGHDN, FVKESK. CDR3 length: 16 residues. V was clipped by 2 bases and J by 0 bases, with 11 bases between them. The CDR3 DNA reads as TGTGCCAGCAGCCAAATGGCAGGGAGCTCCTACAATGAGCAGTTCTTC. Its protein is CASSQMAGSSYNEQFF.

This chain connects TRBV28 to TRBJ1-1; D remains unclear. The ends were cut back, 7 bases at V and 0 bases at J, with 3 bases in the middle. This CDR3 has 11 residues. CDR1 MDHEN and CDR2 SYDVKM come from the germline V gene. The CDR3 region has the DNA TGTGCCAGCAAGGTGAACACTGAAGCTTTCTTT. Translation gives CASKVNTEAFF.

The V and J genes are TRBV27 and TRBJ2-7; TRBD2 matches at 8 bases. The CDR3 covers 15 residues. V was clipped by 5 bases and J by 5 bases; unmatched bases: 11. Germline CDR1 is MNHEY and CDR2 is SMNVEV (reference sequence). CDR3 protein: CASSATGGPLHEQYF. In DNA, the CDR3 is TGTGCCAGCAGTGCCACGGGGGGGCCTCTCCACGAGCAGTACTTC.

The gene calls are TRBV5-1 and TRBJ2-7; perhaps TRBD2 as D (5 bases). Trimming took off 0 bases at V and 3 bases at J, with 7 bases between the two ends. CDR3 size: 13 residues. The V gene's germline CDR1 is SGHRS and CDR2 YFSETQ. CDR3 protein: CASSLDGLYEQYF. The CDR3 coding sequence is TGCGCCAGCAGCTTGGACGGACTCTACGAGCAGTACTTC.

V gene TRBV20-1 combines with J gene TRBJ2-3; D is possibly TRBD1 or TRBD2 (6 bases each). Germline CDR1 and CDR2: DFQATT and SNEGSKA (reference sequence). V lost 3 bases to trimming and J lost 4 bases, with 14 bases between them. The CDR3 extends over 14 amino acids. The CDR3 here is CSASRGAGADTQYF. In nucleotides, the CDR3 is TGCAGTGCTAGTCGCGGGGCAGGGGCAGATACGCAGTATTTT.

This sequence joins TRBV6-6 and TRBJ1-2; 8 nucleotides align to TRBD1. The CDR3 consists of 13 residues. V lost 2 bases and J lost 8; bases outside the gene matches: 4. From germline, CDR1 is MNHNY and CDR2 SVGAGI (reference sequence). The CDR3 loop reads CASSYATGVGYTF. CDR3 sequence (DNA): TGTGCCAGCAGTTACGCGACAGGGGTCGGCTACACCTTC.

The chain joins TRBV11-2 to TRBJ2-1, with TRBD2 identical over 10 bases. V lost 2 bases and J lost 4; bases outside the gene matches: 5. The germline V gene has CDR1 SGHAT and CDR2 FQNNGV. This CDR3 contains 16 residues. CDR3 sequence (DNA): TGTGCCAGCAGCTTACAGCGGGGGGGCCAATACAATGAGCAGTTCTTC. This gives the protein CASSLQRGGQYNEQFF. The whole variable domain, filled in from reference TRBV11-2 and TRBJ2-1, reads EAGVAQSPRYKIIEKRQSVAFWCNPISGHATLYWYQQILGQGPKLLIQFQNNGVVDDSQLPKDRFSAERLKGVDSTLKIQPAKLEDSAVYLCASSLQRGGQYNEQFFGPGTRLTVL.

This clone was found a few times. CDR3 nucleotide sequence: TGCAGCGTTAAACAGGCCGGAGTTCGTTCAGGAAACACCATATATTTT. Translating it yields CSVKQAGVRSGNTIYF. The J gene is TRBJ1-3, the V gene TRBV29-1; a possible D gene is TRBD1 (5 bases). The germline gives CDR1 SQVTM, CDR2 ANQGSEA. The V end lost 5 bases, the J end lost 4 bases, and 21 bases lay between the germline ends. The CDR3 has 16 amino acids.

The genes are TRBV19 and TRBJ1-3, with 7 bases fitting TRBD1. The V and J ends lost 3 bases and 0 bases, in that order; junction bases with no gene match: 2. Germline V gives CDR1 LNHDA, CDR2 SQIVND (reference sequence). The CDR3 has 15 residues. In DNA form, the CDR3 reads TGTGCCAGTAGTATGGGACAGATCTCTGGAAACACCATATATTTT. It translates to CASSMGQISGNTIYF.

The chain uses TRBV5-1 and TRBJ1-1, with no clear D. Germline V lookup: CDR1 SGHRS, CDR2 YFSETQ. The CDR3 loop spans 14 amino acids. Between the trimmed V and J ends, which lost 1 base and 1 base, there was a span of 8 bases. The CDR3 DNA follows: TGCGCCAGCAGCTTGAATACAGCGAACACTGAAGCTTTCTTT. It specifies CASSLNTANTEAFF.

This rearrangement joins TRBV6-5 to TRBJ2-7; TRBD1 might be the D (5 bases). Germline values: CDR1 MNHEY, CDR2 SVGAGI. The CDR3 covers 13 residues. V was trimmed by 6 bases and J by 3 bases, leaving 12 bases between them. CDR3 protein: CASSDSYLYEQYF. The CDR3 bases are TGTGCCAGCAGCGACAGTTACCTCTACGAGCAGTACTTC.

This clone was picked up one time. CDR3 residues: CASSDFGAYGYTF. The DNA for the CDR3 is TGTGCCAGCAGTGATTTTGGGGCCTATGGCTACACCTTC. The V gene is TRBV2, the J gene TRBJ1-2; D may be TRBD1 (5 bases). CDR3 length: 13 residues. V was shortened by 3 bases and J by 4 bases, with 9 bases between the two germline ends. The germline gives CDR1 SNHLY, CDR2 FYNNEI.

The J gene is TRBJ1-1, the V gene TRBV7-9, with a tentative D call TRBD1 (5 bases). Germline V gene data show CDR1 as SEHNR and CDR2 as FQNEAQ (reference sequence). The CDR3 runs 14 residues. With 5 bases removed from V and 4 bases from J, the gap between germline ends came to 14 bases. The CDR3 reads CASSVQGASTEAFF. The CDR3 DNA reads TGTGCCAGCAGCGTGCAGGGTGCGAGCACTGAAGCTTTCTTT.

The genes are TRBV19 and TRBJ1-5; a weak D match, TRBD1 (5 bases). The CDR3 spans 14 residues. The germline V gene encodes CDR1 LNHDA and CDR2 SQIVND (reference sequence). The V end was cut by 5 bases, the J end by 0 bases, with 8 bases between. The CDR3, as DNA: TGTGCCAGTAGTGGGGGGGTTAGCAATCAGCCCCAGCATTTT. Protein sequence: CASSGGVSNQPQHF.

This clone appeared a few times. The genes are TRBV9 and TRBJ2-5; TRBD2 matches at 9 bases. Germline V gene lookup returns CDR1 SGDLS and CDR2 YYNGEE. The CDR3 loop spans 14 amino acids. The trim removed 2 bases at V and 2 bases at J, leaving 1 base unmatched. CDR3 in DNA: TGTGCCAGCAGCGTTGGACTAGCGCAAGAGACCCAGTACTTC. Translated, it gives CASSVGLAQETQYF.

The chain uses TRBV6-5 and TRBJ1-2; 12 nucleotides align to TRBD1. With V trimmed by 10 bases and J by 7 bases, 4 bases remained unmatched. CDR1 is MNHEY and CDR2 is SVGAGI in the germline V gene. CDR3 length equals 12 residues. The CDR3 DNA follows: TGTGCCACGGGACAGGGGGCTGTTGGCTACACCTTC. This translates into CATGQGAVGYTF.

The chain's CDR3 is CASKPLGTGASSNQPQHF. The CDR3 region has the DNA TGTGCCAGTAAACCCCTGGGGACAGGGGCCTCTAGCAATCAGCCCCAGCATTTT. V usage is TRBV19 and J usage is TRBJ1-5; TRBD1 matches at 10 bases. This CDR3 comprises 18 residues. After removal of 7 bases from V and 0 bases from J, the junction contained 12 bases not matched to a gene. Germline CDR1 LNHDA, CDR2 SQIVND (reference sequence).

The DNA for the CDR3 is TGCAGCGCAGGGGCCGGTTCCTACGAGCAGTACTTC. Residues: CSAGAGSYEQYF. The chain is built from TRBV29-1 and TRBJ2-7; possible D gene TRBD1, 6 bases. The CDR3 consists of 12 residues. V was pared by 7 bases and J by 1 base, with 11 bases between. Germline values: CDR1 SQVTM, CDR2 ANQGSEA.

The chain employs TRBV19 and TRBJ1-5; TRBD1 is a possible D gene (5 bases). The CDR3 totals 16 residues. Germline V CDR1 and CDR2: LNHDA, SQIVND (reference sequence). V was clipped by 6 bases and J by 7 bases, with 22 bases between them. The CDR3 nucleotides are TGTGCCAGTAGCAACGGAAGGACACAGCTCCTGCAGCCCCAGCATTTT. Translating it yields CASSNGRTQLLQPQHF.

The chain joins TRBV27 to TRBJ2-2; 10 bases line up with TRBD2. Losses at the gene ends were 5 bases for V and 9 bases for J; bases not matched to a gene: 12. Germline V gene sequence: CDR1 MNHEY, CDR2 SMNVEV (reference sequence). CDR3 size: 16 residues. In nucleotides, the CDR3 is TGTGCCAGCAGTCTCCGCCCCAGCGGGGGGGGACGGGAGCTGTTTTTT. It specifies CASSLRPSGGGRELFF.

This chain joins TRBV7-8 and TRBJ1-6; D unresolved. Between the trimmed V and J ends, which lost 2 bases and 0 bases, there was a span of 11 bases. This CDR3 has 17 amino acids. Per the germline V gene, CDR1 is SGHVS and CDR2 is FQNEAQ. As DNA, the CDR3 is TGTGCCAGCAGCTTACGGCCGGGCAGCTCCTATAATTCACCCCTCCACTTT. It yields the protein CASSLRPGSSYNSPLHF.